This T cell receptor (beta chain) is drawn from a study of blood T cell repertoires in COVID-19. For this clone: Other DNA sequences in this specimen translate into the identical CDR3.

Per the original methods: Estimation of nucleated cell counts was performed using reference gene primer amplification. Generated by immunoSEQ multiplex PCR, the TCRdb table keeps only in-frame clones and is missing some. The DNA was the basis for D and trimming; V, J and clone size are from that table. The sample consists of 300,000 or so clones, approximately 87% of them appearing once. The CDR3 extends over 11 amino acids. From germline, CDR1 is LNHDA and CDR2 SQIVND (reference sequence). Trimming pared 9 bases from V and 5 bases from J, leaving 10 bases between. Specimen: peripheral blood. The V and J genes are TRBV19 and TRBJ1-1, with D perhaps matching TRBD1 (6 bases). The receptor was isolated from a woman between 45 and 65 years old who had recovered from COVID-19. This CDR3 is CASQGWTEAFF. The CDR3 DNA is TGTGCCAGCCAGGGGTGGACTGAAGCTTTCTTT.